This T cell receptor beta chain was recorded in a study of blood T cell repertoires in COVID-19. About the research overall: Acute-phase and convalescent COVID-19 samples originated in the United States, Italy and Spain.

Original processing methods: Estimation of nucleated cell counts was performed using reference gene primer amplification. Clones were sequenced by immunoSEQ multiplex PCR, and TCRdb holds only the in-frame ones, with some missing. V, J and clone size are those of that table, while D and trimming were read from the DNA. The sample holds 110,000 to 150,000 clones, approximately 88% seen once. Germline V gives CDR1 SGDLS, CDR2 YYNGEE. The CDR3 consists of 21 residues. J was trimmed by 2 bases and V by 3 bases; bases with no gene match: 16. Sequencing was performed on peripheral blood. This chain connects TRBV9 to TRBJ2-3; TRBD2 matches at 15 bases. The sequence came from a man in his sixties or seventies with acute or convalescent COVID-19. CDR3 sequence reads: CASSAPPGLAGGSRITDTQYF. The CDR3 region has the DNA TGTGCCAGCAGCGCCCCTCCAGGACTAGCGGGAGGGTCCCGTATCACAGATACGCAGTATTTT.